The 15 T cell receptor beta chains given below trace back to one sample, sequenced in a study of blood T cell repertoires in COVID-19. The table came from immunoSEQ multiplex PCR; TCRdb's copy has only in-frame clones and leaves some out. The repertoire holds under 450,000 clones, with about 90% as singletons. The sequencing input was PBMCs or T cells enriched from blood (not recorded which). The receptors originated from a woman in her 30s who had recovered from COVID-19.

V and J are TRBV5-1 and TRBJ1-4; possible D gene TRBD1, 5 bases. From germline, CDR1 is SGHRS and CDR2 YFSETQ. V lost 4 bases to trimming and J lost 3 bases, with 13 bases between them. The CDR3 extends over 15 amino acids. The CDR3 sequence: CASSGRGEANEKLFF. The CDR3 nucleotides are TGCGCCAGCAGCGGCAGAGGGGAGGCTAATGAAAAACTGTTTTTT.

The CDR3 DNA is TGTGCCTGGAGTGTTGGGCAGCTATACGAGCAGTACTTC. It yields the protein CAWSVGQLYEQYF. The V call is TRBV30, the J call TRBJ2-7; no clear D. CDR3 length: 13 amino acids. Germline V lookup: CDR1 GTSNPN, CDR2 SVGIG (reference sequence). The V end lost 0 bases, the J end lost 4 bases, and 10 bases lay between the germline ends.

The V and J genes are TRBV27 and TRBJ2-7; 11 bases line up with TRBD1. CDR1 is MNHEY, CDR2 SMNVEV, per germline (reference sequence). J gave up 7 bases and V 5 bases, and 13 bases lay outside the gene matches. This CDR3 is 16 amino acids long. In DNA form, the CDR3 reads TGTGCCAGCAGTCTAATCCGTGGACAGGGGGCGGGGGAGCAGTACTTC. Amino acids: CASSLIRGQGAGEQYF.

This clone appeared once. This chain joins TRBV11-2 and TRBJ1-2; D remains unclear. V lost 5 bases and J lost 4, with 14 bases in between. Germline values: CDR1 SGHAT, CDR2 FQNNGV. This CDR3 comprises 14 residues. CDR3 nucleotides: TGTGCCAGCAGCCCTCGCGGCGCGAGCTATGGCTACACCTTC. It specifies CASSPRGASYGYTF.

V gene TRBV5-5 combines with J gene TRBJ2-2; 12 positions agree with TRBD2. The germline V gene encodes CDR1 SGHKS and CDR2 YYEKEE (reference sequence). After removal of 4 bases from V and 5 bases from J, the junction contained 6 bases not matched to a gene. CDR3 size: 16 residues. CDR3 coding DNA: TGTGCCAGCAGCATACGACTAGCGGGAGCTACCGGGGAGCTGTTTTTT. Its protein is CASSIRLAGATGELFF.

The rearrangement links TRBV11-3 to TRBJ2-6; 8 positions agree with TRBD1. J gave up 8 bases and V 1 base, and 19 bases lay outside the gene matches. The CDR3 covers 20 residues. In germline, CDR1 is SGHNT, CDR2 YENEEA. CDR3 in amino acids: CASSLVRSFERTGTTNVLTF. Here the CDR3 DNA reads TGTGCCAGCAGCTTAGTCAGATCGTTTGAGCGGACAGGGACGACCAACGTCCTGACTTTC. The variable domain in full, completed from reference TRBV11-3 and TRBJ2-6, reads EAGVVQSPRYKIIEKKQPVAFWCNPISGHNTLYWYLQNLGQGPELLIRYENEEAVDDSQLPKDRFSAERLKGVDSTLKIQPAELGDSAVYLCASSLVRSFERTGTTNVLTFGAGSRLTVL.

This rearrangement joins TRBV6-5 to TRBJ1-4; D is undetermined. The V end lost 6 bases, the J end lost 3 bases, and 14 bases lay between the germline ends. The CDR3 extends over 15 amino acids. From germline, CDR1 is MNHEY and CDR2 SVGAGI. The DNA of the CDR3 is TGTGCCAGCAGGGGAGTCGCGGCGGCTAATGAAAAACTGTTTTTT. Encoded protein: CASRGVAAANEKLFF.

The chain has TRBV7-8 and TRBJ2-7; 9 bases line up with TRBD2. Per germline, CDR1 SGHVS and CDR2 FQNEAQ. The CDR3 is 15 amino acids. With V trimmed by 5 bases and J by 2 bases, 7 bases remained unmatched. This CDR3 reads CASSKRGLAPYEQYF. The CDR3 bases are TGTGCCAGCAGCAAAAGGGGACTAGCCCCCTACGAGCAGTACTTC.

This clone was found once. The rearrangement uses TRBV4-1 and TRBJ2-7; D gene unclear. V was clipped by 1 base and J by 5 bases, with 12 bases between them. The CDR3 extends over 14 amino acids. CDR1 and CDR2 (germline): MGHRA, YSYEKL. The CDR3 bases are TGCGCCAGCAGCCAAGGAGAGAGTTCCCACGAGCAGTACTTC. Translated, it gives CASSQGESSHEQYF.

The V and J genes are TRBV12-5 and TRBJ2-2; TRBD1 matches at 7 bases. The germline CDR1 and CDR2 sequences are LGHNT and FRNRAP. V shed 6 bases and J 7 bases; nucleotides not matched to a gene: 8. CDR3 length: 14 residues. For the CDR3, the DNA is TGTGCTAGTGGCTCGACAGGGAGAGACGGGGAGCTGTTTTTT. It yields the protein CASGSTGRDGELFF.

This chain uses TRBV27 with TRBJ1-1; TRBD1 aligns across 7 bases. The CDR3 loop spans 16 amino acids. CDR1 is MNHEY, CDR2 SMNVEV, per germline (reference sequence). V dropped 5 bases and J dropped 4; count of bases not matched to a gene: 13. As DNA, the CDR3 is TGTGCCAGCAGTAAGGGGGCCTTTGAAGGTGGCACTGAAGCTTTCTTT. Its translation: CASSKGAFEGGTEAFF.

J is TRBJ1-1 and V is TRBV28, with 10 bases aligning to TRBD1. The CDR3 sequence is 17 residues long. The V gene end was trimmed by 4 bases and the J gene end by 0 bases; junction bases not matched to a gene: 8. Germline lookup yields CDR1 MDHEN and CDR2 SYDVKM. CDR3 sequence (DNA): TGTGCCAGCAGTTACCCCGGGACAGGGGTTATGAACACTGAAGCTTTCTTT. This sequence encodes CASSYPGTGVMNTEAFF. The variable domain in full, with the rest retrieved from reference TRBV28 and TRBJ1-1, is DVKVTQSSRYLVKRTGEKVFLECVQDMDHENMFWYRQDPGLGLRLIYFSYDVKMKEKGDIPEGYSVSREKKERFSLILESASTNQTSMYLCASSYPGTGVMNTEAFFGQGTRLTVV.

V is TRBV11-3 and J is TRBJ2-1, with D perhaps TRBD2 (6 bases). The V gene lost 2 bases and the J gene lost 9 bases, with 8 bases spanning the gap. The germline V gene has CDR1 SGHNT and CDR2 YENEEA. The CDR3 runs 12 residues. The CDR3 region is CASSLTSTEQFF. CDR3 coding DNA: TGTGCCAGCAGCTTAACTAGCACTGAGCAGTTCTTC.

The rearrangement joins TRBV7-3 to TRBJ2-1, with D perhaps matching TRBD1 (5 bases). V was shortened by 5 bases and J by 0 bases, with 14 bases between the two germline ends. Germline assignment: CDR1 SGHTA and CDR2 FQGTGA. The CDR3 spans 16 residues. CDR3 in DNA: TGTGCCAGCAGCCAGACAGCGTCTAGCTCCTACAATGAGCAGTTCTTC. It translates to CASSQTASSSYNEQFF.

CDR3 DNA sequence: TGTGCCAGCAGTAGATGGACGGGGAATCAGCCCCAGCATTTT. Its translation: CASSRWTGNQPQHF. This chain joins TRBV6-5 and TRBJ1-5, with no clear D. The CDR3 has 14 amino acids. Trimming took off 5 bases at V and 4 bases at J, with 12 bases between the two ends. Germline V lookup: CDR1 MNHEY, CDR2 SVGAGI.